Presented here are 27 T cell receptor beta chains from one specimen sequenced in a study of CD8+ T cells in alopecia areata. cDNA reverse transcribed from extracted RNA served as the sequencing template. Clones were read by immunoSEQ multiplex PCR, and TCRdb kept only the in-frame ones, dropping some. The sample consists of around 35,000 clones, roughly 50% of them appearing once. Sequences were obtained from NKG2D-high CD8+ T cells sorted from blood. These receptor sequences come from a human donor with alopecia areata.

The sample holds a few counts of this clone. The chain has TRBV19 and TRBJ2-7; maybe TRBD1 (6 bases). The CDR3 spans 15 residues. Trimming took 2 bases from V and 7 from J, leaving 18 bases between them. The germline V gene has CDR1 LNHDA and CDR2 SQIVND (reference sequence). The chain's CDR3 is CASSIMLQGLGEQYF. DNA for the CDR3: TGTGCCAGTAGTATAATGTTACAGGGCCTAGGGGAGCAGTACTTC.

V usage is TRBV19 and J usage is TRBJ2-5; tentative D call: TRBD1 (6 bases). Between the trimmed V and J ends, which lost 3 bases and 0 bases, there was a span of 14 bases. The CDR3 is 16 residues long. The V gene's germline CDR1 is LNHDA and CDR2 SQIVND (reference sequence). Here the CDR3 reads CASSIMAGVYQETQYF. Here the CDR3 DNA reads TGTGCCAGTAGTATTATGGCAGGGGTTTACCAAGAGACCCAGTACTTC.

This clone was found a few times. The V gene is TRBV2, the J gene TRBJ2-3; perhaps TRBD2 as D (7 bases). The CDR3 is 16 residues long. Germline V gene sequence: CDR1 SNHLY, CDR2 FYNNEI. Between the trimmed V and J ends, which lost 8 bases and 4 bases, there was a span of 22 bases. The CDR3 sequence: CASDDPGGSAADTQYF. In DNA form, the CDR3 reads TGTGCCAGCGATGATCCGGGGGGCTCAGCGGCAGATACGCAGTATTTT.

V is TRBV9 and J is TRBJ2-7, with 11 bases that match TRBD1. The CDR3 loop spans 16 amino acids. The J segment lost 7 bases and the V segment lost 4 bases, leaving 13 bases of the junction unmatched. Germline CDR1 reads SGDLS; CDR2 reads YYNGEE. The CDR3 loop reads CASSHQRTGGSREQYF. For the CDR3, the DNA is TGTGCCAGCAGCCATCAAAGGACAGGGGGCTCGAGGGAGCAGTACTTC.

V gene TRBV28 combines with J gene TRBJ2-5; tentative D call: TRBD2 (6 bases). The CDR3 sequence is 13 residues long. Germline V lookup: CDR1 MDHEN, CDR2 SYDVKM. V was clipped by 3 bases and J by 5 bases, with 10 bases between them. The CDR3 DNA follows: TGTGCCAGCAGTTTCCGGGGGAAGGAGACCCAGTACTTC. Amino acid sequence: CASSFRGKETQYF. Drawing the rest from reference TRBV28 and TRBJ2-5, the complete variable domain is DVKVTQSSRYLVKRTGEKVFLECVQDMDHENMFWYRQDPGLGLRLIYFSYDVKMKEKGDIPEGYSVSREKKERFSLILESASTNQTSMYLCASSFRGKETQYFGPGTRLLVL.

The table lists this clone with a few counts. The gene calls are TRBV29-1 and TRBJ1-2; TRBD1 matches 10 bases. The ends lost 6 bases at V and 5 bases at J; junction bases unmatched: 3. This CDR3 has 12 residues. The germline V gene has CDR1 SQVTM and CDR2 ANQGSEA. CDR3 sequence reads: CSVEDRGYGYTF. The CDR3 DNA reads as TGCAGCGTGGAGGACAGGGGGTATGGCTACACCTTC.

The CDR3 DNA follows: TGTGCCGGTGGACTCCCGGGACACGGCGATGAGCAGTTCTTC. This translates into CAGGLPGHGDEQFF. This chain uses TRBV7-9 with TRBJ2-1; D is perhaps TRBD1 (6 bases). V was clipped by 11 bases and J by 8 bases, with 22 bases between them. The germline gives CDR1 SEHNR, CDR2 FQNEAQ (reference sequence). The CDR3 is 14 amino acids.

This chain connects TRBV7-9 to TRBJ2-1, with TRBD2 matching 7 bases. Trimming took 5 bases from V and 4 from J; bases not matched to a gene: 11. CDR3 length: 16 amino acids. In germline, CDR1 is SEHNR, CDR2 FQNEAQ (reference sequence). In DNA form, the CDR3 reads TGTGCCAGCAGCCCTAAGGCCGGGGGGAATTACAATGAGCAGTTCTTC. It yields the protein CASSPKAGGNYNEQFF.

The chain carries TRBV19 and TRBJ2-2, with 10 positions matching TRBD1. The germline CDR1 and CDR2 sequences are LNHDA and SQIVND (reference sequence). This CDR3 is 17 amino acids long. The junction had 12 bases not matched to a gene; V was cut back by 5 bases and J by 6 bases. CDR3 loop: CASSPLRDRGLSGELFF. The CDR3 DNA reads TGTGCCAGTAGTCCCCTCCGTGACAGGGGGCTTTCCGGGGAGCTGTTTTTT.

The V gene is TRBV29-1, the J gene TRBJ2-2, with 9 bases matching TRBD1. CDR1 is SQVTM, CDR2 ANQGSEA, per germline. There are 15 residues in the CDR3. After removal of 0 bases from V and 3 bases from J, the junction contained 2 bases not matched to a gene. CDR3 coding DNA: TGCAGCGTTGAAGATTGGACAGGGGACACCGGGGAGCTGTTTTTT. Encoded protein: CSVEDWTGDTGELFF.

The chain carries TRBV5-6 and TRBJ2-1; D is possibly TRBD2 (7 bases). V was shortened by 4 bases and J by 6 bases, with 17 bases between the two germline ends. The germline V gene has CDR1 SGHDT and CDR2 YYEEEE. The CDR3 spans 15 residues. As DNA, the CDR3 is TGTGCCAGCAGCCCGGGGGGCCAAAGGGGCAATGAGCAGTTCTTC. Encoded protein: CASSPGGQRGNEQFF.

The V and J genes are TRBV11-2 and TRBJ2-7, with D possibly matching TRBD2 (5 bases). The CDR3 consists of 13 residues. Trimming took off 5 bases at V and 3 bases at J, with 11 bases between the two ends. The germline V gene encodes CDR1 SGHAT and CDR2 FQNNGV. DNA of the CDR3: TGTGCCAGCAGCCCAGCACTAGGCTACGAGCAGTACTTC. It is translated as CASSPALGYEQYF.

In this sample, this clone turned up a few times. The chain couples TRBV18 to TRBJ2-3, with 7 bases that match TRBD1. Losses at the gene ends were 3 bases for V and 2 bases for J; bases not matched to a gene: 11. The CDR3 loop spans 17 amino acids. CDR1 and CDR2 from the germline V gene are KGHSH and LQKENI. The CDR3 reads CASSPAGTEILTDTQYF. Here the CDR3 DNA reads TGTGCCAGCTCACCCGCCGGGACAGAGATCCTCACAGATACGCAGTATTTT.

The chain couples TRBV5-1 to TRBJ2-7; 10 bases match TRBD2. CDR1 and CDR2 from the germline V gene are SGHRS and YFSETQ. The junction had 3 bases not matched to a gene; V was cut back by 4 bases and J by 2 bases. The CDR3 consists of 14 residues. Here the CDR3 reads CASSRTSGTYEQYF. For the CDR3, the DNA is TGCGCCAGCAGCCGGACTAGCGGTACCTACGAGCAGTACTTC.

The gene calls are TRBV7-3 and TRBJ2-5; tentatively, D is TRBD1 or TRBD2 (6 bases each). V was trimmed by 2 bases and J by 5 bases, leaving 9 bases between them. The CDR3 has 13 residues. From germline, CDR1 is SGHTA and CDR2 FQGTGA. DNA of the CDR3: TGTGCCAGCAGCTTAGGGGGGCTTGAGACCCAGTACTTC. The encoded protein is CASSLGGLETQYF.

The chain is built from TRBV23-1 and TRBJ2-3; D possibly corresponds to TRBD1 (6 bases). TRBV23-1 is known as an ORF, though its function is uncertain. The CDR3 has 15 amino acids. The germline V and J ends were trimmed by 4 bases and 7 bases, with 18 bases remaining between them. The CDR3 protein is CASSLRRQGLNTQYF. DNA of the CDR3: TGCGCCAGCAGTCTCCGACGTCAGGGGCTAAATACGCAGTATTTT.

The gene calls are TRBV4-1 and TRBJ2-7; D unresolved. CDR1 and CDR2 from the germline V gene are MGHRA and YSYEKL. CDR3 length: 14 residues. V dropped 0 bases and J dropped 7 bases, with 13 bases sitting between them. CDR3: CASSQDANPFEQYF. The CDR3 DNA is TGCGCCAGCAGCCAAGACGCGAATCCCTTTGAGCAGTACTTC.

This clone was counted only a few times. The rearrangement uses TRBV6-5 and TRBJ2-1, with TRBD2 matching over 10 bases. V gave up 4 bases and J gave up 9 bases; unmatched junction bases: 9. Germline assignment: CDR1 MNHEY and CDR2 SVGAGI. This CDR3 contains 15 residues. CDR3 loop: CASSFVTSGLGEQFF. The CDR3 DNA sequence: TGTGCCAGCAGTTTCGTGACTAGCGGGCTGGGTGAGCAGTTCTTC.

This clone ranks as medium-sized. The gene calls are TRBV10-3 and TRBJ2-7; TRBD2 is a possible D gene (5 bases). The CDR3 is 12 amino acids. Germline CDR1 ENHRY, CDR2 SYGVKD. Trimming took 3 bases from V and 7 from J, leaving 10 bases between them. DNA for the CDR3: TGTGCCATCAGTGATTCCGGCGGGGAGCAGTACTTC. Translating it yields CAISDSGGEQYF.

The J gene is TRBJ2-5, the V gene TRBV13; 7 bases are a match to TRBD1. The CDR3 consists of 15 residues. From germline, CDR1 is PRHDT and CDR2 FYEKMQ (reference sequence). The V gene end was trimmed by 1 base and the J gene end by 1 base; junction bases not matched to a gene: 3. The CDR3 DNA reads TGTGCCAGCAGCTTAGACAGGGGCGGCCAAGAGACCCAGTACTTC. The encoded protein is CASSLDRGGQETQYF.

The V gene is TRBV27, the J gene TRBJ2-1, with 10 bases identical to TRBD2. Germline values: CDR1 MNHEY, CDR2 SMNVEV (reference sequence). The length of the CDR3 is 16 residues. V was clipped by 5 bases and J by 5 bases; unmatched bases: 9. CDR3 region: CASSPIAGGPHNEQFF. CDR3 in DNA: TGTGCCAGCAGTCCCATAGCGGGGGGCCCCCACAATGAGCAGTTCTTC.

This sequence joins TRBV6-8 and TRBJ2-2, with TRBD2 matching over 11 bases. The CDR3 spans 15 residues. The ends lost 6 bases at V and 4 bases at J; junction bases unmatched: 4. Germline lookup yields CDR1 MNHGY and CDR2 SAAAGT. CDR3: CASRTSGGPTGELFF. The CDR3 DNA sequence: TGTGCCAGCAGAACTAGCGGGGGACCCACCGGGGAGCTGTTTTTT.

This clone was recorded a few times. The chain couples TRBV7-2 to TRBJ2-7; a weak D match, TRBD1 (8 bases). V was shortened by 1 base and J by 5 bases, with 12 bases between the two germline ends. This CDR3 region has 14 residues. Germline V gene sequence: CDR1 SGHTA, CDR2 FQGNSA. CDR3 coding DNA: TGTGCCAGCAGCTTAGACAGGGGGAGGGACGAGCAGTACTTC. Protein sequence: CASSLDRGRDEQYF. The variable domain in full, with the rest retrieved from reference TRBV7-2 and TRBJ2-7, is GAGVSQSPSNKVTEKGKDVELRCDPISGHTALYWYRQSLGQGLEFLIYFQGNSAPDKSGLPSDRFSAERTGGSVSTLTIQRTQQEDSAVYLCASSLDRGRDEQYFGPGTRLTVT.

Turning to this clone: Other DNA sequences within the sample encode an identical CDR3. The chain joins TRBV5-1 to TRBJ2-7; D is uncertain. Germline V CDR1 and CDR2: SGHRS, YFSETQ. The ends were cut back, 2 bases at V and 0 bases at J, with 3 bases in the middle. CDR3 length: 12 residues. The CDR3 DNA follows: TGCGCCAGCAGCTTCGGCTCCTACGAGCAGTACTTC. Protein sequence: CASSFGSYEQYF.

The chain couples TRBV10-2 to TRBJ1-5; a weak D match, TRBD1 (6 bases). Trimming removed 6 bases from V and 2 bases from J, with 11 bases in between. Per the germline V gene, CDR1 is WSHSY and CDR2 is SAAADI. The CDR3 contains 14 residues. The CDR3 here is CASSAGQRNQPQHF. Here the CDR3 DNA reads TGCGCCAGCAGCGCCGGACAGCGCAATCAGCCCCAGCATTTT.

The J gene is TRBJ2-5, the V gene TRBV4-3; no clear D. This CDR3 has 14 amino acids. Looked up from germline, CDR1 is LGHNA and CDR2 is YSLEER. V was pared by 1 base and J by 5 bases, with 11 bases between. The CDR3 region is CASSQVQSEETQYF. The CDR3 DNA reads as TGCGCCAGCAGCCAAGTACAGTCTGAGGAGACCCAGTACTTC.

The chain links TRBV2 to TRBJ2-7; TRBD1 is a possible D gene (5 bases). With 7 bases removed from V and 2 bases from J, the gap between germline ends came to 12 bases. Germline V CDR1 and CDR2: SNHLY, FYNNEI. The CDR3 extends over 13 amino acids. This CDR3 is CASMNRNTYEQYF. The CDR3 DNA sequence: TGTGCCAGCATGAACAGGAATACCTACGAGCAGTACTTC.